This TCR beta chain was recovered during a study of response to subunit inactivated influenza vaccine. V lost 2 bases and J lost 2; bases outside the gene matches: 4. The CDR3 sequence is 15 residues long. Germline V lookup: CDR1 SGHTA, CDR2 FQGNSA. Via MiXCR, TCRdb re-called the RT-PCR reads, giving one row per CDR3 protein. The data show hundreds of thousands of distinct CDR3 sequences, around 14% seen once. The TCR comes from a man aged 50-59 years who received an inactivated influenza vaccine. This sample comprised PBMCs from blood, obtained approximately 15 days before vaccination. The chain recombines TRBV7-2 with TRBJ2-3, with 7 bases identical to TRBD2. CDR3 residues: CASSLLGDYTDTQYF. CDR3 nucleotide sequence: TGTGCCAGCAGCTTATTGGGGGACTACACAGATACGCAGTATTTT. The full variable domain, in which reference TRBV7-2 and TRBJ2-3 provide the parts outside the CDR3, is GAGVSQSPSNKVTEKGKDVELRCDPISGHTALYWYRQSLGQGLEFLIYFQGNSAPDKSGLPSDRFSAERTGGSVSTLTIQRTQQEDSAVYLCASSLLGDYTDTQYFGPGTRLTVL.